This TCR beta chain was recovered during a study of early T cells in non-severe SARS-CoV-2 infection. The CDR3 is 14 amino acids. Trimming at V came to 5 bases and at J to 10 bases, leaving 6 bases not matched to a gene. Germline V gene data show CDR1 as SEHNR and CDR2 as FQNEAQ (reference sequence). TCRdb re-derived calls from the 5' RACE reads in MiXCR, one entry per CDR3 protein. The data hold around 62,000 distinct CDR3 sequences, with about 4.9% observed a single time. Source material: whole blood. The chain links TRBV7-9 to TRBJ1-6, with 9 bases aligning to TRBD1. The TCR originated in an adult who was a healthcare worker with PCR-confirmed SARS-CoV-2 infection or an uninfected control (not recorded which). The CDR3 is CASSTTGGRSPLHF. The DNA of the CDR3 is TGTGCCAGCAGCACCACAGGGGGCAGGTCACCCCTCCACTTT.